The 13 T cell receptor beta chains presented below share a single source sample, sequenced in a study of cytomegalovirus exposure and HLA in healthy donors. With 60 Vbeta and 13 Jbeta primers, the PCR was carried out. Sequencing used immunoSEQ multiplex PCR; TCRdb keeps in-frame clones, though not all of them. The sample contains roughly 180,000 clones, roughly 80% of which appear only once. The source material was PBMCs. The receptors here all came from a female donor in good health and CMV-seronegative.

The V call is TRBV4-3, the J call TRBJ1-6, with D perhaps matching TRBD1 (6 bases). This CDR3 has 15 amino acids. The ends were cut back, 0 bases at V and 7 bases at J, with 10 bases in the middle. Germline V gene lookup returns CDR1 LGHNA and CDR2 YSLEER. The chain's CDR3 is CASSQDGTPNSPLHF. In DNA, the CDR3 is TGCGCCAGCAGCCAAGATGGGACACCGAATTCACCCCTCCACTTT.

This sequence joins TRBV2 and TRBJ2-3; tentatively, D is TRBD1 (6 bases). Deletions cut 4 bases from V and 4 bases from J, with 15 bases between. Germline V lookup: CDR1 SNHLY, CDR2 FYNNEI. This CDR3 has 15 residues. CDR3: CASSAQGLASDTQYF. The CDR3, as DNA: TGTGCCAGCAGTGCACAGGGTTTAGCGTCAGATACGCAGTATTTT.

The genes are TRBV6-6 and TRBJ2-7; 8 nucleotides align to TRBD1. CDR3 length: 14 residues. The J segment lost 4 bases and the V segment lost 2 bases, leaving 4 bases of the junction unmatched. The germline V gene encodes CDR1 MNHNY and CDR2 SVGAGI (reference sequence). The CDR3 sequence: CASSYGTGRYEQYF. The CDR3 DNA follows: TGTGCCAGCAGTTACGGGACAGGCCGTTACGAGCAGTACTTC.

V gene TRBV6-1 combines with J gene TRBJ1-6; perhaps TRBD1 as D (5 bases). The V gene lost 0 bases and the J gene lost 7 bases, with 13 bases spanning the gap. This CDR3 is built from 16 residues. Germline CDR1 and CDR2: MNHNS and SASEGT. The CDR3 DNA is TGTGCCAGCAGTGAAGCGGTCAGGGTAGGGAATTCACCCCTCCACTTT. Translated: CASSEAVRVGNSPLHF.

The rearrangement joins TRBV21-1 to TRBJ1-1; the DNA was not used to check the table's D call, TRBD1. TRBV21-1 has pseudogene status. This CDR3 contains 14 residues. The CDR3 region is CASSKGPGETEAFF. For the CDR3, the DNA is TGTGCCAGCAGCAAAGGTCCAGGGGAAACTGAAGCTTTCTTT.

In this sample, this clone turned up once. This chain uses TRBV7-9 with TRBJ2-1; D not resolved. The CDR3 extends over 17 amino acids. CDR1 is SEHNR, CDR2 FQNEAQ, per germline (reference sequence). Trimming shortened V by 5 bases and J by 6 bases, and 23 bases separated the two germline ends. The CDR3 DNA is TGTGCCAGCAGCCCTCCCCCCCGTTTTTCGGTCGGCAATGAGCAGTTCTTC. Protein product: CASSPPPRFSVGNEQFF.

The V and J genes are TRBV12-2 and TRBJ1-1; TRBD1, the table's D call, was not compared with the DNA. TRBV12-2 is an annotated pseudogene. The CDR3 covers 12 residues. As DNA, the CDR3 is TGTGCAAGTCGCTCAGGGTACACTGAAGCTTTCTTT. Protein sequence: CASRSGYTEAFF.

The chain uses TRBV19 and TRBJ2-7, with D perhaps matching TRBD1 (6 bases). In germline, CDR1 is LNHDA, CDR2 SQIVND (reference sequence). Trimming cost V 5 bases and J 1 base, with 15 bases left between them. CDR3 length: 15 amino acids. CDR3: CASSSGTTTSYEQYF. The CDR3 DNA is TGTGCCAGTAGTTCCGGGACAACTACGTCCTACGAGCAGTACTTC. Full variable domain (missing parts from reference TRBV19 and TRBJ2-7): DGGITQSPKYLFRKEGQNVTLSCEQNLNHDAMYWYRQDPGQGLRLIYYSQIVNDFQKGDIAEGYSVSREKKESFPLTVTSAQKNPTAFYLCASSSGTTTSYEQYFGPGTRLTVT.

The chain has TRBV7-2 and TRBJ2-5; TRBD2 matches 8 bases. The CDR3 has 16 amino acids. The J segment lost 4 bases and the V segment lost 4 bases, leaving 11 bases of the junction unmatched. In germline, CDR1 is SGHTA, CDR2 FQGNSA. CDR3 sequence (DNA): TGTGCCAGCAGCTCCCTTCTCGCGGGGGGTTCAGAGACCCAGTACTTC. Its translation: CASSSLLAGGSETQYF.

This chain connects TRBV28 to TRBJ1-5; D unresolved. The CDR3 contains 12 residues. The germline V gene encodes CDR1 MDHEN and CDR2 SYDVKM. V lost 8 bases and J 4 bases, leaving 9 bases between the germline ends. CDR3 sequence reads: CASRVPNQPQHF. The CDR3 DNA reads TGTGCCAGCCGCGTCCCAAATCAGCCCCAGCATTTT.

The chain is built from TRBV6-5 and TRBJ2-7; maybe TRBD2 (7 bases). The V end was cut by 5 bases, the J end by 2 bases, with 16 bases between. Germline values: CDR1 MNHEY, CDR2 SVGAGI. The CDR3 is 15 residues long. For the CDR3, the DNA is TGTGCCAGCAGTACCAGTGGGGGGGCGACCTACGAGCAGTACTTC. Translating it yields CASSTSGGATYEQYF.

This rearrangement joins TRBV19 to TRBJ2-5; TRBD2 aligns across 8 bases. V was pared by 5 bases and J by 1 base, with 9 bases of the junction left unmatched. Germline lookup yields CDR1 LNHDA and CDR2 SQIVND (reference sequence). The CDR3 has 16 residues. The chain's CDR3 is CASSPRVAGIQETQYF. In DNA, the CDR3 is TGTGCCAGTAGTCCTCGGGTAGCGGGGATCCAAGAGACCCAGTACTTC.

This clone has only a few counts. The chain uses TRBV28 and TRBJ2-7; D remains ambiguous. CDR1 and CDR2 from the germline V gene are MDHEN and SYDVKM. CDR3 length: 12 amino acids. V lost 6 bases to trimming and J lost 3 bases, with 9 bases between them. In nucleotides, the CDR3 is TGTGCCAGCAGGAGTAGCTTCTACGAGCAGTACTTC. This translates into CASRSSFYEQYF.